The 25 T cell receptor beta chains presented below share a single source sample, sequenced in a study of T-cell reconstitution after alpha-beta-depleted transplantation in children. Molecular barcoding with unique molecular identifiers was used for the TCRbeta library. TCRdb redid the calling of the PCR reads with MiXCR, one entry per CDR3 protein. The sample includes approximately 980,000 distinct CDR3 sequences, about 30% of them seen just once. The input for sequencing was PBMCs, mostly from graft donor cells, taken 360 days after TCRalphabeta/CD19-depleted stem cell transplant. All receptors derive from a boy less than two years old who had a stem cell transplant for SCID, so the T cells may come from the graft donor.

The CDR3 here is CASSSPPGIHEQFF. The CDR3 DNA is TGTGCCAGCAGCTCACCCCCCGGGATCCATGAGCAGTTCTTC. This rearrangement joins TRBV7-2 to TRBJ2-1; possibly TRBD2 for D (5 bases). CDR3 length equals 14 residues. The V gene's germline CDR1 is SGHTA and CDR2 FQGNSA. Between the trimmed V and J ends, which lost 4 bases and 8 bases, there was a span of 15 bases.

This clonotype was observed a few times. This CDR3 is CSARRPEGTEAFF. As DNA, the CDR3 is TGCAGTGCTAGAAGGCCAGAAGGCACTGAAGCTTTCTTT. The rearrangement links TRBV20-1 to TRBJ1-1; D is unresolved. The germline V gene encodes CDR1 DFQATT and CDR2 SNEGSKA (reference sequence). CDR3 length equals 13 residues. Deletions cut 2 bases from V and 4 bases from J, with 11 bases between.

CDR3 DNA sequence: TGTGCCAGCAGTGGAAGACTAGCGGGGGCTTTAGAGCAGTACTTC. It specifies CASSGRLAGALEQYF. The gene calls are TRBV6-1 and TRBJ2-7; 12 positions match TRBD2. Germline V gene lookup returns CDR1 MNHNS and CDR2 SASEGT. The junction had 8 bases not matched to a gene; V was cut back by 4 bases and J by 7 bases. CDR3 length: 15 amino acids.

This clonotype has just a few counts. The chain employs TRBV29-1 and TRBJ1-2, with a possible D match to TRBD1 (5 bases). The V and J ends lost 3 bases and 4 bases respectively, with 9 bases between them. There are 12 residues in the CDR3. Germline CDR1 reads SQVTM; CDR2 reads ANQGSEA. The CDR3 spells CSVDDGAYGYTF. The CDR3 DNA reads as TGCAGCGTTGATGACGGGGCCTATGGCTACACCTTC.

This chain uses TRBV4-2 with TRBJ2-3, with TRBD2 identical over 10 bases. Unmatched junction bases numbered 7, after V lost 0 bases and J lost 1 base. The germline CDR1 and CDR2 sequences are LGHNA and YNFKEQ. The CDR3 spans 18 residues. The CDR3 bases are TGTGCCAGCAGCCAAGATCTTCGCCTAGCGGGGGGCACAGATACGCAGTATTTT. Protein: CASSQDLRLAGGTDTQYF.

The genes are TRBV12-3 or TRBV12-4 and TRBJ2-7; D is possibly TRBD1 (5 bases). V was pared by 6 bases and J by 0 bases, with 12 bases between. The CDR3 loop spans 14 amino acids. CDR3 amino acids: CASSLNRNSYEQYF. CDR3 DNA sequence: TGTGCCAGCAGCTTGAACAGGAACTCCTACGAGCAGTACTTC.

This clonotype was seen a handful of times. The genes are TRBV12-3 or TRBV12-4 and TRBJ2-1; D may correspond to TRBD1 or TRBD2 (5 bases each). The CDR3 runs 14 residues. The V end lost 2 bases, the J end lost 7 bases, and 12 bases lay between the germline ends. The CDR3, as DNA: TGTGCCAGCAGTTTAACCGGGGCTGGGAATGAGCAGTTCTTC. Protein product: CASSLTGAGNEQFF.

The table lists this clonotype with many counts. The chain carries TRBV27 and TRBJ2-5; D ambiguous. CDR3 length equals 15 residues. Trimming left V 0 bases short and J 2 bases short, with 10 bases between. In germline, CDR1 is MNHEY, CDR2 SMNVEV (reference sequence). This CDR3 reads CASSLSDKTQETQYF. CDR3 DNA: TGTGCCAGCAGTTTATCCGACAAGACACAAGAGACCCAGTACTTC.

This chain uses TRBV4-1 with TRBJ2-1; D is undetermined. The CDR3 extends over 14 amino acids. In germline, CDR1 is MGHRA, CDR2 YSYEKL. The V end lost 1 base, the J end lost 4 bases, and 8 bases lay between the germline ends. CDR3 coding DNA: TGCGCCAGCAGCCAAGTAGCCGGGTACAATGAGCAGTTCTTC. Protein product: CASSQVAGYNEQFF.

This clonotype turned up a few times. The gene calls are TRBV6-5 and TRBJ1-2; no definite D call. The germline V gene has CDR1 MNHEY and CDR2 SVGAGI. The CDR3 has 14 amino acids. Deletions cut 4 bases from V and 0 bases from J, with 9 bases between. This chain's CDR3 is CASSSVESNYGYTF. The CDR3 region has the DNA TGTGCCAGCAGTTCCGTAGAATCTAACTATGGCTACACCTTC.

This clonotype was counted only a few times. The chain couples TRBV20-1 to TRBJ2-4; D unresolved. The germline CDR1 and CDR2 sequences are DFQATT and SNEGSKA (reference sequence). Trimming removed 5 bases from V and 4 bases from J, with 15 bases in between. The CDR3 covers 14 residues. CDR3 residues: CSAGRHLEKNIQYF. The DNA for the CDR3 is TGCAGTGCTGGGCGACACCTAGAAAAAAACATTCAGTACTTC.

This clonotype was observed many times. The V and J genes are TRBV5-1 and TRBJ2-7; tentatively, D is TRBD1 (6 bases). There are 14 residues in the CDR3. Trimming shortened V by 0 bases and J by 2 bases, and 9 bases separated the two germline ends. Looked up from germline, CDR1 is SGHRS and CDR2 is YFSETQ. The CDR3 here is CASSLGGLPYEQYF. In nucleotides, the CDR3 is TGCGCCAGCAGCTTGGGGGGGCTCCCCTACGAGCAGTACTTC. Combining the CDR3 with reference TRBV5-1 and TRBJ2-7 gives the whole variable domain KAGVTQTPRYLIKTRGQQVTLSCSPISGHRSVSWYQQTPGQGLQFLFEYFSETQRNKGNFPGRFSGRQFSNSRSEMNVSTLELGDSALYLCASSLGGLPYEQYFGPGTRLTVT.

The chain employs TRBV2 and TRBJ2-1; TRBD2 is a possible D gene (6 bases). This CDR3 is built from 15 residues. V lost 4 bases and J lost 2, with 12 bases in between. The germline gives CDR1 SNHLY, CDR2 FYNNEI. CDR3 sequence reads: CASSVRGDTYNEQFF. The CDR3 DNA is TGTGCCAGCAGTGTACGCGGGGATACCTACAATGAGCAGTTCTTC.

This clonotype was found a few times. V usage is TRBV27 and J usage is TRBJ1-2, with D perhaps TRBD1 (5 bases). This CDR3 contains 16 residues. Germline assignment: CDR1 MNHEY and CDR2 SMNVEV (reference sequence). V dropped 6 bases and J dropped 5 bases, with 22 bases sitting between them. CDR3 amino acids: CASSPRQKGTHYGYTF. Written as DNA, the CDR3 is TGTGCCAGCAGCCCCCGGCAAAAGGGGACCCATTATGGCTACACCTTC.

In this sample, this clonotype turned up many times. The chain joins TRBV4-1 to TRBJ2-7; unclear D gene. Looked up from germline, CDR1 is MGHRA and CDR2 is YSYEKL. V was pared by 1 base and J by 5 bases, with 18 bases between. This CDR3 has 16 residues. CDR3 protein: CASSQGQERVGNEQYF. CDR3 bases: TGCGCCAGCAGCCAAGGACAAGAAAGGGTGGGGAACGAGCAGTACTTC.

This clonotype was picked up a small number of times. The chain employs TRBV20-1 and TRBJ2-3, with D perhaps matching TRBD1 or TRBD2 (5 bases each). V was clipped by 0 bases and J by 4 bases, with 11 bases between them. Germline CDR1 and CDR2: DFQATT and SNEGSKA (reference sequence). The CDR3 length is 14 residues. CDR3 nucleotide sequence: TGCAGTGCTAGAGACGTCCTGGGGGCAGATACGCAGTATTTT. It specifies CSARDVLGADTQYF.

The V call is TRBV14, the J call TRBJ2-3; 9 positions match TRBD2. Germline loops: CDR1 SGHDN, CDR2 FVKESK. V lost 3 bases to trimming and J lost 1 base; unmatched junction nucleotides: 11. The CDR3 has 18 amino acids. The CDR3 bases are TGTGCCAGCAGCCACCCTAAGAGGGGGACTAGCCGCACAGATACGCAGTATTTT. Its translation: CASSHPKRGTSRTDTQYF. Using reference TRBV14 and TRBJ2-3 for the parts outside the CDR3, the full variable domain is EAGVTQFPSHSVIEKGQTVTLRCDPISGHDNLYWYRRVMGKEIKFLLHFVKESKQDESGMPNNRFLAERTGGTYSTLKVQPAELEDSGVYFCASSHPKRGTSRTDTQYFGPGTRLTVL.

This clonotype was observed a few times. The gene calls are TRBV12-3 or TRBV12-4 and TRBJ2-1; 10 bases are a match to TRBD1. The CDR3 extends over 15 amino acids. Germline trimming cut 2 bases from V and 6 bases from J; bases unmatched to any gene: 4. CDR3 in amino acids: CASSLPGQGSNEQFF. The CDR3 DNA reads as TGTGCCAGCAGTTTACCGGGACAGGGGTCCAATGAGCAGTTCTTC.

V and J are TRBV20-1 and TRBJ2-1; D gene uncertain. The germline CDR1 and CDR2 sequences are DFQATT and SNEGSKA (reference sequence). The CDR3 length is 17 residues. Trimming stripped 0 bases from V and 0 bases from J, with 15 bases between. DNA of the CDR3: TGCAGTGCTAGAGATGGGCCCCCTAGGAGCTCCTACAATGAGCAGTTCTTC. It encodes CSARDGPPRSSYNEQFF.

This clonotype was detected a few times. The chain employs TRBV20-1 and TRBJ2-5; weak D call: TRBD2 (5 bases). Between the trimmed V and J ends, which lost 0 bases and 4 bases, there was a span of 15 bases. The CDR3 covers 15 residues. Looked up from germline, CDR1 is DFQATT and CDR2 is SNEGSKA (reference sequence). Here the CDR3 reads CSARDLIPSGETQYF. The CDR3 DNA reads TGCAGTGCTAGAGATCTCATCCCAAGCGGAGAGACCCAGTACTTC.

The V call is TRBV24-1, the J call TRBJ2-3, with D possibly TRBD2 on 6 matching bases. Germline loops: CDR1 KGHDR, CDR2 SFDVKD. This CDR3 has 18 residues. Between the trimmed V and J ends, which lost 3 bases and 0 bases, there was a span of 18 bases. The CDR3: CATSDPAGTGTSTDTQYF. The CDR3 coding sequence is TGTGCCACCAGTGATCCAGCAGGGACGGGGACTAGCACAGATACGCAGTATTTT.

There are many counts of this clonotype. This chain connects TRBV9 to TRBJ2-1; possible D gene TRBD2, 6 bases. V lost 2 bases and J lost 6, with 15 bases in between. The germline gives CDR1 SGDLS, CDR2 YYNGEE. This CDR3 has 15 residues. Written as DNA, the CDR3 is TGTGCCAGCAGCGTTCTTAGCGGACCTCTCAATGAGCAGTTCTTC. Its protein product is CASSVLSGPLNEQFF.

This chain joins TRBV6-5 and TRBJ2-7; 11 nucleotides align to TRBD1. The V and J ends lost 3 bases and 4 bases, in that order; junction bases with no gene match: 8. CDR1 and CDR2 from the germline V gene are MNHEY and SVGAGI. The CDR3 spans 16 residues. The CDR3 DNA reads as TGTGCCAGCAGTTATTCCCCGGGACAGGGGGTATACGAGCAGTACTTC. Translation: CASSYSPGQGVYEQYF.

The chain carries TRBV10-3 and TRBJ2-2; D remains ambiguous. V lost 8 bases to trimming and J lost 2 bases, with 9 bases between them. Germline CDR1 and CDR2: ENHRY and SYGVKD. The length of the CDR3 is 13 residues. CDR3 coding DNA: TGTGCCATCCGATATGATAACACCGGGGAGCTGTTTTTT. The encoded protein is CAIRYDNTGELFF.

The chain has TRBV12-3 or TRBV12-4 and TRBJ1-3; TRBD1 might be the D (6 bases). This CDR3 is built from 11 residues. Trimming took off 3 bases at V and 13 bases at J, with 10 bases between the two ends. This CDR3 reads CASSFTGSIYF. In DNA form, the CDR3 reads TGTGCCAGCAGTTTCACAGGGTCAATATATTTT.